Each of the 2 T cell receptor beta chains below was sequenced from the same sample in a study of regulatory T cells in long-lasting Graves disease. Time point given: newly diagnosed GD, antithyroid drugs for less than 3 months. After RNA was extracted from PBMCs, the TCR library was made from it. CDR3 regions were amplified by Arm-PCR using iRepertoire HTBI primers to build TCR beta libraries. TCRdb redid the calling of the multiplex PCR reads with MiXCR, one entry per CDR3 protein. The profile covers roughly 440,000 distinct CDR3 sequences, with about 17% appearing a single time and about 23% taken by the ten largest. This same sample was also taken into another study, of T cells in Graves' hyperthyroidism and ophthalmopathy.

The sequencing here drew on peripheral blood mononuclear cells (PBMCs), taken at new diagnosis, from a patient treated with antithyroid drugs. The receptors here all came from a woman in her late teens or twenties with Graves disease.

The CDR3 nucleotides are TGTGCCAGCAGCCAAAGCGCCCAAAGGGGCAATCAGCCCCAGCATTTT. Its translation: CASSQSAQRGNQPQHF. The genes are TRBV4-2 and TRBJ1-5; D is ambiguous. This CDR3 is built from 16 residues. The ends were cut back, 2 bases at V and 2 bases at J, with 13 bases in the middle. Germline CDR1 is LGHNA and CDR2 is YNFKEQ.

This clonotype was seen a handful of times. The genes are TRBV20-1 and TRBJ2-2; D not resolved. There are 16 residues in the CDR3. V was trimmed by 0 bases and J by 1 base, leaving 12 bases between them. The germline V gene has CDR1 DFQATT and CDR2 SNEGSKA (reference sequence). In DNA, the CDR3 is TGCAGTGCTAGAGACCCGGGCCTAGGGAACACCGGGGAGCTGTTTTTT. It specifies CSARDPGLGNTGELFF.